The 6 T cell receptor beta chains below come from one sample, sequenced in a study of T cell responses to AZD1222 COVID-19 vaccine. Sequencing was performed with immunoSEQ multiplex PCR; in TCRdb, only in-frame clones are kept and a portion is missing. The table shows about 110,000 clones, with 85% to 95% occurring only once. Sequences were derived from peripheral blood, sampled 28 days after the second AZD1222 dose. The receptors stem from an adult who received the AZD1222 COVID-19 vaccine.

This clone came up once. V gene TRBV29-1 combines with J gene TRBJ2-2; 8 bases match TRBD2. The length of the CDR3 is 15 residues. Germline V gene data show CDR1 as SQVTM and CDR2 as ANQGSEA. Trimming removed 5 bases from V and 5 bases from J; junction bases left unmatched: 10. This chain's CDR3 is CSVSPSGSRTGELFF. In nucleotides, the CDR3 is TGCAGCGTTTCCCCAAGCGGGAGTAGGACCGGGGAGCTGTTTTTT.

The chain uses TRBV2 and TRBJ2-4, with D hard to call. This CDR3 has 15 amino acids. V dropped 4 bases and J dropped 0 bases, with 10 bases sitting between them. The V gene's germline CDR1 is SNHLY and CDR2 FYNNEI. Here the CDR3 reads CASSGDTLAKNIQYF. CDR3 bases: TGTGCCAGCAGTGGAGACACACTAGCCAAAAACATTCAGTACTTC.

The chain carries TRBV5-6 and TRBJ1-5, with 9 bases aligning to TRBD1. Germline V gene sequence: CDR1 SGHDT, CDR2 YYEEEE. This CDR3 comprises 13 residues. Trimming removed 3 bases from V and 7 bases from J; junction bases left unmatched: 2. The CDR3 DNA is TGTGCCAGCAGCTACAGGGGGCTGCAGCCCCAGCATTTT. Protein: CASSYRGLQPQHF.

The CDR3: CASRNRGYEQYF. The CDR3 DNA reads as TGTGCCAGCAGGAACAGGGGCTACGAGCAGTACTTC. V usage is TRBV6-5 and J usage is TRBJ2-7; 7 bases are shared with TRBD1. J lost 3 bases, V lost 6 bases, and 2 bases had no gene match. Germline V gene sequence: CDR1 MNHEY, CDR2 SVGAGI. The CDR3 contains 12 residues.

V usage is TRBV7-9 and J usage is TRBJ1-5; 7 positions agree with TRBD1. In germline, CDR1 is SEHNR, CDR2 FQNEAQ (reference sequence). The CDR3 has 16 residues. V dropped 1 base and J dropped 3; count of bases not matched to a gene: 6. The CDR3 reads CASSLVGGQVNQPQHF. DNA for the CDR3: TGTGCCAGCAGCTTAGTGGGTGGACAGGTCAATCAGCCCCAGCATTTT.

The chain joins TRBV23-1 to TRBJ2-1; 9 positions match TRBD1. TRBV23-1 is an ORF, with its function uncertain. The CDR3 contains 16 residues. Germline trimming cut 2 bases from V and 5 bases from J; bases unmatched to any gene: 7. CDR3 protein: CASSQRSDRGNNEQFF. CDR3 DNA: TGCGCCAGCAGTCAACGAAGTGACAGGGGGAACAATGAGCAGTTCTTC.